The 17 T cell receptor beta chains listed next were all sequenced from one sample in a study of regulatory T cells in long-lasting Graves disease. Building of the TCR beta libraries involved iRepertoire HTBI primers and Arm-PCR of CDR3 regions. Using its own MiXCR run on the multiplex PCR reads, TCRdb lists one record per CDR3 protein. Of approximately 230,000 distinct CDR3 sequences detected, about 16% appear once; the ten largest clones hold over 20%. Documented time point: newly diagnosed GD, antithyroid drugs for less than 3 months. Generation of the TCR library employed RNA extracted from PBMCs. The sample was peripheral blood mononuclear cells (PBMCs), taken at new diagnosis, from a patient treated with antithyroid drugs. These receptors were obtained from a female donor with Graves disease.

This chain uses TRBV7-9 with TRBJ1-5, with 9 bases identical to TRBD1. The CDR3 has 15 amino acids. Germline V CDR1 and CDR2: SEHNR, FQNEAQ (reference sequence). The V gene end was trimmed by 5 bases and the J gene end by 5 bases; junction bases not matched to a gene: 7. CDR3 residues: CASSKGTGLDQPQHF. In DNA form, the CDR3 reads TGTGCCAGCAGCAAGGGGACAGGGCTCGATCAGCCCCAGCATTTT.

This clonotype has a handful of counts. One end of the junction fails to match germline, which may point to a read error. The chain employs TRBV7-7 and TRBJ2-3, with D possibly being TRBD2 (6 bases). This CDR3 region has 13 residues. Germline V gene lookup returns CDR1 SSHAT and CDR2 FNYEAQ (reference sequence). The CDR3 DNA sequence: TGTGCTAGCAGCTCCCCGGGACTCGGTACGCAGTATTTT. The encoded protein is CASSSPGLGTQYF. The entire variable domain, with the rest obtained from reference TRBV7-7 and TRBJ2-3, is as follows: GAGVSQSPRYKVTKRGQDVTLRCDPISSHATLYWYQQALGQGPEFLTYFNYEAQPDKSGLPSDRFSAERPEGSISTLTIQRTEQRDSAMYRCASSSPGLGTQYFGPGTRLTVL.

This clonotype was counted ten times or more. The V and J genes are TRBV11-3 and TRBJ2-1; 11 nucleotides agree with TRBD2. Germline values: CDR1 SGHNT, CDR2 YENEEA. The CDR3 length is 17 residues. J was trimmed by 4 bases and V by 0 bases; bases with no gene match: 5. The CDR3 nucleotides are TGTGCCAGCAGCTTAGAGTGGGGACTAGCGGATTACAATGAGCAGTTCTTC. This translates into CASSLEWGLADYNEQFF. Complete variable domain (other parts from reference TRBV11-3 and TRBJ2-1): EAGVVQSPRYKIIEKKQPVAFWCNPISGHNTLYWYLQNLGQGPELLIRYENEEAVDDSQLPKDRFSAERLKGVDSTLKIQPAELGDSAVYLCASSLEWGLADYNEQFFGPGTRLTVL.

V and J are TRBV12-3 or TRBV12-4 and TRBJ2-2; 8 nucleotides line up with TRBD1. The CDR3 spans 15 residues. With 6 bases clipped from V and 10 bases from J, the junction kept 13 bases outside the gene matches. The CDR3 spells CASSLSQGAAEELFF. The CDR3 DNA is TGTGCCAGCAGCCTTTCCCAGGGGGCGGCCGAGGAGCTGTTTTTT.

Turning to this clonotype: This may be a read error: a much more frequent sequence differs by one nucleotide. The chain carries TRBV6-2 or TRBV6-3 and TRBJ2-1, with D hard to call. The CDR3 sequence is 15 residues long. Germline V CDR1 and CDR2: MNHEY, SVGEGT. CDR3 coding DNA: TGTGCCAGCAGAGTACAGAGAAGCTCCTCCAATGAGCAGTTCTTC. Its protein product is CASRVQRSSSNEQFF.

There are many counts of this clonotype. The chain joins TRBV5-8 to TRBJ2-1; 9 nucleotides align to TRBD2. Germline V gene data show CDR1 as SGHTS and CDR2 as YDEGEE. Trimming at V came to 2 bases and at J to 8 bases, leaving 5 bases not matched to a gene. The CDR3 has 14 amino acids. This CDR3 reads CASSFGSGSDEQFF. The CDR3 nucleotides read TGTGCCAGCAGCTTCGGTAGCGGGAGCGATGAGCAGTTCTTC.

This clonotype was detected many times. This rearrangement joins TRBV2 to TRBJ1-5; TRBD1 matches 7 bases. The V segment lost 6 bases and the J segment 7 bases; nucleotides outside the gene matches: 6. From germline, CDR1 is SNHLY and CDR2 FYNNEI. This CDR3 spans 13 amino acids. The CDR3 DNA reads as TGTGCCAGCAGCACAGGGGTACAGCAGCCCCAGCATTTT. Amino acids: CASSTGVQQPQHF. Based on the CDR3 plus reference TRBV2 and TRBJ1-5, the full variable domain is EPEVTQTPSHQVTQMGQEVILRCVPISNHLYFYWYRQILGQKVEFLVSFYNNEISEKSEIFDDQFSVERPDGSNFTLKIRSTKLEDSAMYFCASSTGVQQPQHFGDGTRLSIL.

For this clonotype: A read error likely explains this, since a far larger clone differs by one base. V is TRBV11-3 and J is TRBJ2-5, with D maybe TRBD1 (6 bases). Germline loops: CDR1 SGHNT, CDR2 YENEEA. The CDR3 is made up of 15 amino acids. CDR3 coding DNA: TGTGCCAGCAGCTTAGTTCCGGGGACACAAGAGACCCAGTGCTTC. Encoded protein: CASSLVPGTQETQCF.

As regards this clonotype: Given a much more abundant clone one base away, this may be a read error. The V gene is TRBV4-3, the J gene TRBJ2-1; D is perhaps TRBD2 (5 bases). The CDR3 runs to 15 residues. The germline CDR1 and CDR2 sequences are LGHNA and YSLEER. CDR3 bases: TGCACCAGCAGCCAAGGACCCGGGATTTACAATGAGCAGTTCTTC. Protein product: CTSSQGPGIYNEQFF.

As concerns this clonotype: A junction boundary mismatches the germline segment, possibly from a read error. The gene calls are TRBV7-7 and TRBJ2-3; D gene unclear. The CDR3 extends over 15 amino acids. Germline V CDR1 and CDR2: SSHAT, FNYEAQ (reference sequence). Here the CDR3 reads CASSPGALSTDTQYF. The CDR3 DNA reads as TGTGCTAGCAGCCCGGGTGCATTGAGCACAGATACGCAGTATTTT.

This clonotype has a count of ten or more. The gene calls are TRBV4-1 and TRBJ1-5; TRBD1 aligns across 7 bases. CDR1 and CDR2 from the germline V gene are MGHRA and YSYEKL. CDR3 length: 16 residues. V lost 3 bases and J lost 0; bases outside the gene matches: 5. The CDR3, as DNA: TGCGCCAGCAGCCAGATTTACAGGGGTAGCAATCAGCCCCAGCATTTT. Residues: CASSQIYRGSNQPQHF.

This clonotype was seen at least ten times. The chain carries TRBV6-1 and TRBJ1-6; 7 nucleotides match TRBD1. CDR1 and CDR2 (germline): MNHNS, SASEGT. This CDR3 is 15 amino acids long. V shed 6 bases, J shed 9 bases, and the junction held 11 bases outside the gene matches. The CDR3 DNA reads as TGTGCCAGCAGATTCTTCGGGAGACAGGGTTCACCCCTCCACTTT. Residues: CASRFFGRQGSPLHF.

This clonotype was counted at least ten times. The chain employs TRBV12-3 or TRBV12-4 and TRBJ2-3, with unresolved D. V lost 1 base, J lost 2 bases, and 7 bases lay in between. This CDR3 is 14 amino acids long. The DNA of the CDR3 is TGTGCCAGCAGTTTAGTCTCGCACACAGATACGCAGTATTTT. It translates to CASSLVSHTDTQYF.

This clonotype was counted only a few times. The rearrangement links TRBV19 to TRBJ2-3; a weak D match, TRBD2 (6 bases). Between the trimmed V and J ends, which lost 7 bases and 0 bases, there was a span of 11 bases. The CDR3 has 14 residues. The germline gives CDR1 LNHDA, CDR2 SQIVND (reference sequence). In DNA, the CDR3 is TGTGCCAGTACCATAGCGGTGAGCACAGATACGCAGTATTTT. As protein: CASTIAVSTDTQYF.

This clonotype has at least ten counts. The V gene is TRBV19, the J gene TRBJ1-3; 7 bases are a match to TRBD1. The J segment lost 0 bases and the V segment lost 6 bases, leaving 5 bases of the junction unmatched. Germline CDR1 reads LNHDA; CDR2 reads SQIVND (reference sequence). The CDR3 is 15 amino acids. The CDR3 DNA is TGTGCCAGTAGAGCGACAGGGTTCTCTGGAAACACCATATATTTT. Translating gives CASRATGFSGNTIYF.

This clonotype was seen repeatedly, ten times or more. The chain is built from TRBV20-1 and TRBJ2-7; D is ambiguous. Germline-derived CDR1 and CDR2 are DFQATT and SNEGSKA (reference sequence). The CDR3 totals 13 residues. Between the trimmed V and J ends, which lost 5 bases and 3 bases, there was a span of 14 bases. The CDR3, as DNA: TGCAGTGCTCAGGTGGATTCCGACTACGAGCAGTACTTC. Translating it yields CSAQVDSDYEQYF.

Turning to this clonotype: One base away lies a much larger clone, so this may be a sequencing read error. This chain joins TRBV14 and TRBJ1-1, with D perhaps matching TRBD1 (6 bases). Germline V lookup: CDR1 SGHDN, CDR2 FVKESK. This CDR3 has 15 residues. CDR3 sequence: CASSQNWGLRTEGFF. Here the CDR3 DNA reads TGTGCCAGCAGCCAAAACTGGGGGCTTCGAACTGAAGGTTTCTTT. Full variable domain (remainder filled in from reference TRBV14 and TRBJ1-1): EAGVTQFPSHSVIEKGQTVTLRCDPISGHDNLYWYRRVMGKEIKFLLHFVKESKQDESGMPNNRFLAERTGGTYSTLKVQPAELEDSGVYFCASSQNWGLRTEGFFGQGTRLTVV.